Presented here are 29 T cell receptor beta chains from one specimen sequenced in a study of T-cell reconstitution after alpha-beta-depleted transplantation in children. A TCRbeta library incorporating unique molecular identifiers was prepared. TCRdb reprocessed the PCR reads with MiXCR, giving one entry per CDR3 protein. The table includes hundreds of thousands of distinct CDR3 sequences, 10% detected once. The sequencing used PBMCs, collected before TCRalphabeta/CD19-depleted stem cell transplant. These receptors were obtained from a child aged 2-15 years with inherited bone marrow failure, due to receive a stem cell transplant.

In this sample, this clonotype turned up a few times. V usage is TRBV24-1 and J usage is TRBJ2-1; no clear D gene. Germline CDR1 KGHDR, CDR2 SFDVKD. The CDR3 has 14 residues. Deletions cut 0 bases from V and 5 bases from J, with 7 bases between. CDR3 region: CATSDLATHNEQFF. CDR3 nucleotide sequence: TGTGCCACCAGTGATTTGGCGACTCACAATGAGCAGTTCTTC.

This clonotype came up many times. The genes are TRBV11-2 and TRBJ2-1, with 7 bases that match TRBD2. The CDR3 length is 15 residues. V dropped 1 base and J dropped 10; count of bases not matched to a gene: 10. Looked up from germline, CDR1 is SGHAT and CDR2 is FQNNGV. CDR3 in DNA: TGTGCCAGCAGCTTAGCAGGACTAGGCGCACGGGAGCAGTTCTTC. This translates into CASSLAGLGAREQFF.

This clonotype was recorded many times. CDR3 in amino acids: CASSQTSGNSYEQYF. Written as DNA, the CDR3 is TGTGCCAGCAGCCAGACTAGCGGGAACTCCTACGAGCAGTACTTC. The rearrangement uses TRBV4-2 and TRBJ2-7; 11 nucleotides line up with TRBD2. CDR3 size: 15 residues. V shed 3 bases and J 0 bases; nucleotides not matched to a gene: 1. The germline CDR1 and CDR2 sequences are LGHNA and YNFKEQ.

This clonotype was counted ten times or more. The chain has TRBV7-4 and TRBJ1-2, with D hard to call. The germline gives CDR1 SGHVT, CDR2 SQSDAQ. The CDR3 extends over 15 amino acids. V lost 3 bases and J lost 6, with 17 bases in between. CDR3 sequence: CASSFEAPGEDGYTF. Written as DNA, the CDR3 is TGTGCCAGCAGCTTCGAGGCCCCGGGAGAGGATGGCTACACCTTC.

This clonotype was recorded a few times. The V call is TRBV15, the J call TRBJ2-7, with D tentatively TRBD2 (5 bases). The CDR3 loop spans 15 amino acids. Trimming removed 0 bases at V and 1 base at J, with 10 bases between. Germline CDR1 LNHNV, CDR2 YYDKDF (reference sequence). CDR3 nucleotides: TGTGCCACCAGCAGAGATATTACGGGATCCTACGAGCAGTACTTC. This codes for CATSRDITGSYEQYF.

The chain links TRBV9 to TRBJ2-7, with TRBD2 matching over 9 bases. The CDR3 consists of 16 residues. J gave up 3 bases and V 3 bases, and 10 bases lay outside the gene matches. Germline CDR1 reads SGDLS; CDR2 reads YYNGEE. The CDR3 DNA reads TGTGCCAGCAGCGGAACCCCCGGGACTAGCAACTACGAGCAGTACTTC. As protein: CASSGTPGTSNYEQYF.

The chain combines TRBV19 with TRBJ2-7, with D possibly TRBD1 on 5 matching bases. Trimming stripped 5 bases from V and 0 bases from J, with 17 bases between. The CDR3 sequence is 16 residues long. Germline CDR1 and CDR2: LNHDA and SQIVND (reference sequence). This chain's CDR3 is CASSARADLSSYEQYF. The DNA for the CDR3 is TGTGCCAGTAGTGCCAGGGCCGACCTAAGCTCCTACGAGCAGTACTTC.

This clonotype appeared once. CDR3 in amino acids: CASSLRTGGYSPYEQYF. The CDR3 DNA reads as TGTGCCAGCAGCTTAAGGACAGGGGGCTATTCTCCCTACGAGCAGTACTTC. V usage is TRBV7-2 and J usage is TRBJ2-7; 11 positions agree with TRBD1. The CDR3 contains 17 residues. The junction had 8 bases not matched to a gene; V was cut back by 2 bases and J by 2 bases. Germline V lookup: CDR1 SGHTA, CDR2 FQGNSA. The full variable domain, completed using reference TRBV7-2 and TRBJ2-7, is GAGVSQSPSNKVTEKGKDVELRCDPISGHTALYWYRQSLGQGLEFLIYFQGNSAPDKSGLPSDRFSAERTGGSVSTLTIQRTQQEDSAVYLCASSLRTGGYSPYEQYFGPGTRLTVT.

This clonotype was detected many times. V usage is TRBV28 and J usage is TRBJ2-1; D not resolved. This CDR3 is 18 amino acids long. Germline-derived CDR1 and CDR2 are MDHEN and SYDVKM. Trimming cost V 2 bases and J 0 bases, with 17 bases left between them. CDR3 protein: CASSLALGDPSSYNEQFF. The DNA of the CDR3 is TGTGCCAGCAGTTTAGCTCTCGGCGACCCTAGCTCCTACAATGAGCAGTTCTTC.

Ten or more counts support this clonotype. The gene calls are TRBV7-9 and TRBJ2-5; D is possibly TRBD2 (6 bases). Deletions cut 4 bases from V and 1 base from J, with 25 bases between. Germline V gene lookup returns CDR1 SEHNR and CDR2 FQNEAQ (reference sequence). The CDR3 length is 19 residues. CDR3 in amino acids: CASSSWLAPTTGSQETQYF. The CDR3 coding sequence is TGTGCCAGCAGCTCATGGCTAGCGCCAACAACGGGCTCCCAAGAGACCCAGTACTTC.

This clonotype came up a few times. The chain employs TRBV30 and TRBJ2-5; TRBD2 matches 9 bases. Germline V gene sequence: CDR1 GTSNPN, CDR2 SVGIG (reference sequence). The ends lost 5 bases at V and 5 bases at J; junction bases unmatched: 3. This CDR3 region has 12 residues. CDR3 sequence: CAWAGGAETQYF. DNA for the CDR3: TGTGCCTGGGCGGGGGGGGCGGAGACCCAGTACTTC.

The J gene is TRBJ2-1, the V gene TRBV29-1; TRBD1 matches at 12 bases. V trimming: 7 bases; J trimming: 10 bases; junction bases outside the gene matches: 11. Per the germline V gene, CDR1 is SQVTM and CDR2 is ANQGSEA. The CDR3 length is 14 residues. CDR3: CSAAAGTGGEEQFF. The CDR3 region has the DNA TGCAGCGCCGCTGCCGGGACAGGGGGCGAGGAGCAGTTCTTC.

The rearrangement uses TRBV5-6 and TRBJ1-4; D gene uncertain. Germline V gives CDR1 SGHDT, CDR2 YYEEEE. The CDR3 length is 14 residues. Deletions cut 2 bases from V and 8 bases from J, with 13 bases between. The CDR3 nucleotides read TGTGCCAGCAGCTTAATAGGTCCAAAGGAAAAACTGTTTTTT. It is translated as CASSLIGPKEKLFF.

V usage is TRBV7-2 and J usage is TRBJ2-5, with unresolved D. This CDR3 is built from 12 residues. Germline V gene data show CDR1 as SGHTA and CDR2 as FQGNSA. The V end lost 4 bases, the J end lost 5 bases, and 8 bases lay between the germline ends. The CDR3 nucleotides are TGTGCCAGCAGCTACGACCCGGAGACCCAGTACTTC. Residues: CASSYDPETQYF.

Many counts were recorded for this clonotype. The chain carries TRBV12-3 or TRBV12-4 and TRBJ2-2; weak D call: TRBD1 (6 bases). The CDR3 extends over 15 amino acids. The V and J ends lost 5 bases and 7 bases respectively, with 17 bases between them. DNA of the CDR3: TGTGCCAGCAGTGGACCAAACAGGGTCGGCGGGGAGCTGTTTTTT. It codes for CASSGPNRVGGELFF.

The chain combines TRBV7-9 with TRBJ2-2; D is unclear. Germline CDR1 and CDR2: SEHNR and FQNEAQ (reference sequence). Trimming pared 1 base from V and 3 bases from J, leaving 9 bases between. This CDR3 contains 15 residues. CDR3 bases: TGTGCCAGCAGCTTAGATGGGCGGTACACCGGGGAGCTGTTTTTT. Residues: CASSLDGRYTGELFF.

This clonotype was found many times. J is TRBJ2-2 and V is TRBV30; no clear D. The CDR3 is 12 residues long. With 7 bases removed from V and 7 bases from J, the gap between germline ends came to 13 bases. Germline loops: CDR1 GTSNPN, CDR2 SVGIG (reference sequence). The CDR3 region has the DNA TGTGCCTTCGGGCCGCGCAACGGGGAGCTGTTTTTT. It is translated as CAFGPRNGELFF. Combining the CDR3 with reference TRBV30 and TRBJ2-2 gives the whole variable domain SQTIHQWPATLVQPVGSPLSLECTVEGTSNPNLYWYRQAAGRGLQLLFYSVGIGQISSEVPQNLSASRPQDRQFILSSKKLLLSDSGFYLCAFGPRNGELFFGEGSRLTVL.

This clonotype was seen repeatedly, ten times or more. V gene TRBV7-9 combines with J gene TRBJ2-1, with a weak D call TRBD2 (6 bases). V was clipped by 5 bases and J by 9 bases, with 17 bases between them. The V gene's germline CDR1 is SEHNR and CDR2 FQNEAQ (reference sequence). This CDR3 is 14 amino acids long. CDR3 DNA sequence: TGTGCCAGCAGCCGCGGTGACGGGAGCGGTGAGCAGTTCTTC. This encodes CASSRGDGSGEQFF.

The chain joins TRBV4-2 to TRBJ2-4, with D unresolved. Trimming pared 5 bases from V and 0 bases from J, leaving 8 bases between. The CDR3 length is 14 residues. Germline loops: CDR1 LGHNA, CDR2 YNFKEQ. Here the CDR3 reads CASSGPVAKNIQYF. The DNA for the CDR3 is TGTGCCAGCAGCGGGCCGGTAGCCAAAAACATTCAGTACTTC.

This clonotype was detected many times. V is TRBV6-5 and J is TRBJ1-1; TRBD1 is a possible D gene (5 bases). With 0 bases removed from V and 5 bases from J, the gap between germline ends came to 16 bases. This CDR3 has 16 residues. The germline gives CDR1 MNHEY, CDR2 SVGAGI. CDR3 in amino acids: CASSYSRPGAGTEAFF. The CDR3 DNA sequence: TGTGCCAGCAGTTACTCGAGGCCAGGCGCAGGGACTGAAGCTTTCTTT.

This clonotype occurred a few times. The chain has TRBV12-3 or TRBV12-4 and TRBJ2-1; a weak D match, TRBD2 (6 bases). V was cut by 7 bases and J by 0 bases, with 13 bases left in between. The CDR3 has 15 amino acids. CDR3: CASNPLADSYNEQFF. CDR3 sequence (DNA): TGTGCCAGCAACCCACTAGCTGACTCCTACAATGAGCAGTTCTTC.

Comments on this clonotype: A read error may be the cause here, since a much bigger clone is one base away. The chain has TRBV10-3 and TRBJ2-3; either TRBD1 or TRBD2 may supply D (5 bases each). V dropped 9 bases and J dropped 0 bases, with 13 bases sitting between them. From germline, CDR1 is ENHRY and CDR2 SYGVKD. CDR3 length equals 14 residues. This CDR3 is CAMRRDGSTDTQYF. The CDR3 coding sequence is TGTGCCATGAGACGGGACGGAAGCACAGATACGCAGTATTTT.

There are many counts of this clonotype. This chain links TRBV27 with TRBJ2-7, with 8 nucleotides matching TRBD2. This CDR3 contains 15 residues. The germline CDR1 and CDR2 sequences are MNHEY and SMNVEV (reference sequence). V was pared by 2 bases and J by 2 bases, with 5 bases of the junction left unmatched. The CDR3 reads CASSLTGLVTYEQYF. The CDR3 bases are TGTGCCAGCAGTTTAACGGGACTAGTCACCTACGAGCAGTACTTC.

On this clonotype itself: Given a much more abundant clone one base away, this may be a read error. The chain links TRBV29-1 to TRBJ2-7; D is possibly TRBD2 (5 bases). Trimming removed 2 bases at V and 7 bases at J, with 21 bases between. Germline V CDR1 and CDR2: SQVTM, ANQGSEA. The CDR3 is 15 amino acids. The CDR3 sequence: CSVENRGINAWEQYF. The CDR3 coding sequence is TGCAGCGTTGAAAACCGAGGGATTAATGCTTGGGAGCAGTACTTC.

This clonotype has a count of ten or more. CDR3 bases: TGCGCCAGCAGCCCCTCAGCCCCCGGGACAGGAGAGTACGAGCAGTACTTC. This encodes CASSPSAPGTGEYEQYF. V gene TRBV4-3 combines with J gene TRBJ2-7, with TRBD1 identical over 8 bases. This CDR3 is 17 amino acids long. J was trimmed by 4 bases and V by 4 bases; bases with no gene match: 15. Germline V CDR1 and CDR2: LGHNA, YSLEER.

This clonotype was found many times. J is TRBJ2-1 and V is TRBV5-6, with D perhaps matching TRBD2 (7 bases). Trimming left V 4 bases short and J 8 bases short, with 22 bases between. CDR1 SGHDT and CDR2 YYEEEE come from the germline V gene. This CDR3 comprises 16 residues. This CDR3 is CASSPLGGLAEDEQFF. CDR3 DNA: TGTGCCAGCAGCCCCCTGGGGGGCCTAGCGGAGGATGAGCAGTTCTTC.

J is TRBJ2-5 and V is TRBV30, with TRBD2 matching 7 bases. Germline V lookup: CDR1 GTSNPN, CDR2 SVGIG (reference sequence). V trimming: 3 bases; J trimming: 1 base; junction bases outside the gene matches: 8. The CDR3 is 15 residues long. In nucleotides, the CDR3 is TGTGCCTGGAGGGACATCCGGGAGGCCCAAGAGACCCAGTACTTC. Its translation: CAWRDIREAQETQYF.

This clonotype was seen repeatedly, ten times or more. The genes are TRBV4-3 and TRBJ2-3; no clear D. From germline, CDR1 is LGHNA and CDR2 YSLEER. V lost 0 bases to trimming and J lost 3 bases, with 16 bases between them. The CDR3 contains 17 residues. The CDR3 here is CASSQDRPHGQTDTQYF. The CDR3 DNA reads TGCGCCAGCAGCCAAGATCGGCCACATGGCCAAACAGATACGCAGTATTTT.

This clonotype was seen repeatedly, ten times or more. The chain employs TRBV5-1 and TRBJ2-3; D uncertain. Germline values: CDR1 SGHRS, CDR2 YFSETQ. There are 14 residues in the CDR3. Trimming removed 4 bases from V and 2 bases from J, with 11 bases in between. The CDR3: CASSLQGITDTQYF. The CDR3 coding sequence is TGCGCCAGCAGCCTCCAAGGAATCACAGATACGCAGTATTTT.